What follows are 22 T cell receptor beta chains derived from one specimen sequenced in a study of T cells in Graves' hyperthyroidism and ophthalmopathy. TCR beta CDR3 regions were amplified from RNA transcripts. A set of HTBI primers served as the primers for a first-round RT-PCR of the TCR CDR3. TCRdb called the multiplex PCR reads again in MiXCR, with one record for every CDR3 protein. Here the sample spans approximately 300,000 distinct CDR3 sequences, roughly a fifth being singletons. The sequencing sample was made of blood. Every receptor here comes from a man in his fifties with Graves' ophthalmopathy.

This chain joins TRBV11-2 and TRBJ2-5; TRBD2 is a possible D gene (6 bases). The CDR3 runs to 13 residues. V was cut by 0 bases and J by 9 bases, with 11 bases left in between. Looked up from germline, CDR1 is SGHAT and CDR2 is FQNNGV. CDR3 bases: TGTGCCAGCAGCTTAGAATATTCGGGGGCCCAGTACTTC. Its translation is CASSLEYSGAQYF.

There are many counts of this clonotype. The CDR3 is CASSPGNRGTEAFF. CDR3 in DNA: TGTGCCAGCAGTCCCGGTAACAGGGGGACTGAAGCTTTCTTT. The V gene is TRBV12-3 or TRBV12-4, the J gene TRBJ1-1; 8 bases are a match to TRBD1. This CDR3 is 14 amino acids long. V shed 5 bases, J shed 5 bases, and the junction held 7 bases outside the gene matches.

The chain couples TRBV29-1 to TRBJ2-3; 7 bases map to TRBD2. Germline V gene lookup returns CDR1 SQVTM and CDR2 ANQGSEA. CDR3 length equals 14 residues. J gave up 4 bases and V 4 bases, and 8 bases lay outside the gene matches. The CDR3 DNA sequence: TGCAGCGTTGGTGGGAGGGCCGGGGCAGATACGCAGTATTTT. It translates to CSVGGRAGADTQYF.

The chain carries TRBV20-1 and TRBJ1-3; D is possibly TRBD1 (5 bases). The CDR3 sequence is 13 residues long. V lost 7 bases and J lost 2, with 12 bases in between. The germline V gene has CDR1 DFQATT and CDR2 SNEGSKA (reference sequence). CDR3 sequence (DNA): TGCAGTGTCAGCACAGGTCCTGGAAACACCATATATTTT. Translation: CSVSTGPGNTIYF.

The chain combines TRBV27 with TRBJ2-1; 9 positions match TRBD2. Germline CDR1 and CDR2: MNHEY and SMNVEV (reference sequence). J gave up 4 bases and V 1 base, and 2 bases lay outside the gene matches. The CDR3 is made up of 15 amino acids. The CDR3 DNA sequence: TGTGCCAGCAGTTTATGGACTAGCGCTTACAATGAGCAGTTCTTC. Amino acid sequence: CASSLWTSAYNEQFF.

This clonotype was seen a few times. V usage is TRBV7-6 and J usage is TRBJ1-1, with D unresolved. Germline V lookup: CDR1 SGHVS, CDR2 FNYEAQ. V gave up 5 bases and J gave up 4 bases, with 14 bases separating them. This CDR3 region has 14 residues. CDR3 sequence: CASSLSLGRTEAFF. In DNA, the CDR3 is TGTGCCAGCAGCCTAAGTCTAGGCCGCACTGAAGCTTTCTTT.

This clonotype was seen repeatedly, ten times or more. J is TRBJ1-2 and V is TRBV30, with TRBD1 matching 8 bases. The ends lost 5 bases at V and 1 base at J; junction bases unmatched: 6. The CDR3 has 14 residues. Per the germline V gene, CDR1 is GTSNPN and CDR2 is SVGIG (reference sequence). CDR3 DNA: TGTGCCTGGGGACAGGGAAGGCTTAACTATGGCTACACCTTC. Protein sequence: CAWGQGRLNYGYTF.

This clonotype occurred a few times. This chain uses TRBV14 with TRBJ1-4, with D unresolved. Germline V CDR1 and CDR2: SGHDN, FVKESK. This CDR3 contains 15 residues. Trimming left V 0 bases short and J 7 bases short, with 12 bases between. The CDR3 DNA is TGTGCCAGCAGCCAAGATACGATATGGGGTGAAAAACTGTTTTTT. This codes for CASSQDTIWGEKLFF.

This clonotype appeared many times. J is TRBJ1-3 and V is TRBV12-3 or TRBV12-4; 9 bases are shared with TRBD1. The V and J ends lost 6 bases and 8 bases, in that order; junction bases with no gene match: 5. This CDR3 has 13 amino acids. DNA for the CDR3: TGTGCCAGCAGGGGACAGGGACTGTACACCATATATTTT. This sequence encodes CASRGQGLYTIYF.

The table lists this clonotype with many counts. The J gene is TRBJ2-3, the V gene TRBV11-3; 10 bases are shared with TRBD2. CDR3 length: 16 amino acids. Germline lookup yields CDR1 SGHNT and CDR2 YENEEA. V lost 5 bases to trimming and J lost 4 bases; unmatched junction nucleotides: 9. CDR3 DNA: TGTGCCAGCAGCCCAAGTAGCGGGAGGACCTCAGATACGCAGTATTTT. As protein: CASSPSSGRTSDTQYF.

There are many counts of this clonotype. CDR3 coding DNA: TGTGCCAGCAGTGAAGGGGGTTCGGTCAATCAGCCCCAGCATTTT. This translates into CASSEGGSVNQPQHF. The rearrangement links TRBV2 to TRBJ1-5, with unresolved D. Germline CDR1 is SNHLY and CDR2 is FYNNEI. V lost 1 base, J lost 3 bases, and 10 bases lay in between. This CDR3 is 15 amino acids long.

CDR3 amino acids: CSVGTGEQYF. The CDR3 DNA sequence: TGCAGCGTTGGGACGGGCGAGCAGTACTTC. V and J are TRBV29-1 and TRBJ2-7; D gene uncertain. CDR1 SQVTM and CDR2 ANQGSEA come from the germline V gene. The germline V and J ends were trimmed by 4 bases and 6 bases, with 7 bases remaining between them. The CDR3 is 10 amino acids.

This chain joins TRBV28 and TRBJ2-1; the D gene could be TRBD1 or TRBD2 (5 bases each). The germline CDR1 and CDR2 sequences are MDHEN and SYDVKM. V was clipped by 4 bases and J by 7 bases, with 23 bases between them. The length of the CDR3 is 17 residues. The CDR3 region has the DNA TGTGCCAGCAGTTACGGGGCTAGCAGGCAGAACGGGAATGAGCAGTTCTTC. Translated: CASSYGASRQNGNEQFF.

A few counts support this clonotype. V usage is TRBV28 and J usage is TRBJ1-4; D is perhaps TRBD1 (5 bases). This CDR3 region has 15 residues. The V end was cut by 9 bases, the J end by 0 bases, with 14 bases between. The germline V gene encodes CDR1 MDHEN and CDR2 SYDVKM. CDR3 loop: CASDSEAATNEKLFF. The DNA of the CDR3 is TGTGCCAGTGACAGTGAAGCGGCAACTAATGAAAAACTGTTTTTT. The full variable domain, completed using reference TRBV28 and TRBJ1-4, is DVKVTQSSRYLVKRTGEKVFLECVQDMDHENMFWYRQDPGLGLRLIYFSYDVKMKEKGDIPEGYSVSREKKERFSLILESASTNQTSMYLCASDSEAATNEKLFFGSGTQLSVL.

This clonotype was found a few times. This chain connects TRBV6-1 to TRBJ2-7, with D hard to call. This CDR3 is 13 amino acids long. Trimming took 4 bases from V and 1 from J, leaving 8 bases between them. Germline loops: CDR1 MNHNS, CDR2 SASEGT. In DNA form, the CDR3 reads TGTGCCAGCAGTGGAGTCCCGTCCTACGAGCAGTACTTC. Translating gives CASSGVPSYEQYF.

The V call is TRBV20-1, the J call TRBJ2-1; 7 nucleotides line up with TRBD1. Losses at the gene ends were 4 bases for V and 0 bases for J; bases not matched to a gene: 6. Looked up from germline, CDR1 is DFQATT and CDR2 is SNEGSKA (reference sequence). The CDR3 is made up of 15 amino acids. CDR3 sequence reads: CSANKGTVSYNEQFF. The CDR3 bases are TGCAGTGCTAACAAAGGGACAGTCTCCTACAATGAGCAGTTCTTC.

The chain links TRBV24-1 to TRBJ2-1, with 13 bases that match TRBD2. This CDR3 contains 15 residues. Germline CDR1 is KGHDR and CDR2 is SFDVKD. The V and J ends lost 7 bases and 8 bases, in that order; junction bases with no gene match: 7. Written as DNA, the CDR3 is TGTGCCACCAGCCCGACTAGCGGGAGGTCGGATGAGCAGTTCTTC. Residues: CATSPTSGRSDEQFF.

The V gene is TRBV20-1, the J gene TRBJ1-3; D gene uncertain. V was shortened by 2 bases and J by 1 base, with 3 bases between the two germline ends. The CDR3 covers 12 residues. The germline V gene encodes CDR1 DFQATT and CDR2 SNEGSKA (reference sequence). CDR3 sequence reads: CSARRSGNTIYF. The DNA for the CDR3 is TGCAGTGCTAGACGGTCTGGAAACACCATATATTTT.

V and J are TRBV29-1 and TRBJ2-2; D tentatively fits TRBD1 or TRBD2 (5 bases each). The CDR3 runs 12 residues. Trimming pared 1 base from V and 6 bases from J, leaving 6 bases between. The germline CDR1 and CDR2 sequences are SQVTM and ANQGSEA. CDR3 sequence: CSVEGDAGELFF. The CDR3 bases are TGCAGCGTTGAAGGGGACGCCGGGGAGCTGTTTTTT.

This clonotype has more than one count but fewer than ten. The chain employs TRBV20-1 and TRBJ1-5, with 10 bases lining up with TRBD1. This CDR3 is built from 16 residues. Unmatched junction bases numbered 7, after V lost 1 base and J lost 4 bases. The germline CDR1 and CDR2 sequences are DFQATT and SNEGSKA (reference sequence). The CDR3 spells CSARGQGARGNQPQHF. DNA of the CDR3: TGCAGTGCTAGAGGACAGGGGGCCAGGGGAAATCAGCCCCAGCATTTT.

This clonotype was found a few times. V gene TRBV20-1 combines with J gene TRBJ2-3, with D possibly being TRBD1 (5 bases). The germline V gene has CDR1 DFQATT and CDR2 SNEGSKA (reference sequence). The CDR3 is 14 residues long. Trimming removed 0 bases at V and 1 base at J, with 8 bases between. The CDR3 nucleotides read TGCAGTGCTAGAGATATCAGGGGCACAGATACGCAGTATTTT. As protein: CSARDIRGTDTQYF.

The V call is TRBV4-1, the J call TRBJ2-7, with a possible D match to TRBD2 (6 bases). Germline CDR1 and CDR2: MGHRA and YSYEKL. The CDR3 spans 14 residues. V lost 5 bases and J lost 6, with 17 bases in between. This chain's CDR3 is CASSSPSEGSEQYF. The CDR3 DNA sequence: TGCGCCAGCAGCTCCCCGTCGGAGGGGTCCGAGCAGTACTTC.